One sample yielded the 24 T cell receptor beta chains listed below, sequenced in a study of blood T cell repertoires in COVID-19. Repertoires were generated with immunoSEQ multiplex PCR, while TCRdb's copy carries only in-frame clones and drops some. The table has some 210,000 clones, approximately 91% seen once. Sequencing was done on a sample of peripheral blood. The receptors stem from a woman aged 40 to 50 who had recovered from COVID-19.

V gene TRBV7-9 combines with J gene TRBJ2-7, with 8 bases identical to TRBD1. Germline V gives CDR1 SEHNR, CDR2 FQNEAQ (reference sequence). The CDR3 contains 16 residues. Losses at the gene ends were 3 bases for V and 7 bases for J; bases not matched to a gene: 14. The CDR3 region has the DNA TGTGCCAGCAGCTTCAGCAGTGTCGGACAGGGCGGGGAGCAGTACTTC. It codes for CASSFSSVGQGGEQYF.

V and J are TRBV21-1 and TRBJ2-7; TRBD1 was called by the table and not checked on the DNA. TRBV21-1 is shown as a pseudogene. The CDR3 length is 13 residues. CDR3 sequence: CASIQTGAYEQYF. The CDR3 nucleotides are TGTGCCAGCATCCAGACAGGGGCCTACGAGCAGTACTTC.

The genes are TRBV4-2 and TRBJ1-3; TRBD1 agrees at 8 bases. This CDR3 is 20 amino acids long. Germline V lookup: CDR1 LGHNA, CDR2 YNFKEQ. The V and J ends lost 3 bases and 2 bases, in that order; junction bases with no gene match: 18. In DNA, the CDR3 is TGTGCCAGCAGCCAGGATACTAGGACAGGGACCCCTGGGGCTGGAAACACCATATATTTT. It translates to CASSQDTRTGTPGAGNTIYF.

This chain joins TRBV9 and TRBJ2-3; a possible D gene is TRBD2 (6 bases). The ends were cut back, 0 bases at V and 7 bases at J, with 24 bases in the middle. The CDR3 is 18 residues long. Germline assignment: CDR1 SGDLS and CDR2 YYNGEE. The CDR3 DNA reads as TGTGCCAGCAGCGTAGCCCCCACGACCCTAGCGTACGTAAATACGCAGTATTTT. The encoded protein is CASSVAPTTLAYVNTQYF.

With regard to this clone: Other DNA sequences of this sample code for an identical CDR3. V and J are TRBV11-2 and TRBJ1-5; D unclear. Germline CDR1 SGHAT, CDR2 FQNNGV. CDR3 length: 13 residues. Between the trimmed V and J ends, which lost 0 bases and 6 bases, there was a span of 6 bases. The CDR3 spells CASSLDRGQPQHF. The CDR3 DNA follows: TGTGCCAGCAGCTTAGATCGGGGTCAGCCCCAGCATTTT.

The chain recombines TRBV6-6 with TRBJ1-5; no reliable D call. The CDR3 is made up of 16 amino acids. V lost 2 bases and J 0 bases, leaving 11 bases between the germline ends. Germline CDR1 and CDR2: MNHNY and SVGAGI (reference sequence). DNA of the CDR3: TGTGCCAGCAGTTACAATCGGCGGCATAGCAATCAGCCCCAGCATTTT. Translating it yields CASSYNRRHSNQPQHF.

The chain uses TRBV19 and TRBJ2-7; TRBD2 matches at 9 bases. Germline lookup yields CDR1 LNHDA and CDR2 SQIVND (reference sequence). J was trimmed by 3 bases and V by 3 bases; bases with no gene match: 9. The CDR3 is 16 residues long. The CDR3 coding sequence is TGTGCCAGTAGTATGTTCGCTAGCGGGATTTTCTACGAGCAGTACTTC. It codes for CASSMFASGIFYEQYF.

V gene TRBV11-1 combines with J gene TRBJ1-1, with TRBD1 identical over 8 bases. Trimming took 2 bases from V and 1 from J; bases not matched to a gene: 0. From germline, CDR1 is SGHAT and CDR2 FQDESV (reference sequence). The CDR3 runs to 14 residues. The CDR3 DNA is TGTGCCAGCAGCTTACAGGGGGCGAACACTGAAGCTTTCTTT. Translation gives CASSLQGANTEAFF.

This chain links TRBV19 with TRBJ2-5; D is perhaps TRBD2 (6 bases). CDR1 is LNHDA and CDR2 is SQIVND in the germline V gene (reference sequence). Trimming took 5 bases from V and 4 from J, leaving 11 bases between them. This CDR3 has 13 amino acids. The CDR3 spells CASSGWRAETQYF. CDR3 DNA sequence: TGTGCCAGTAGTGGATGGAGGGCAGAGACCCAGTACTTC.

This clone was seen only once. The chain combines TRBV6-5 with TRBJ2-2; D is perhaps TRBD2 (6 bases). Germline loops: CDR1 MNHEY, CDR2 SVGAGI. CDR3 length: 16 residues. Trimming took 3 bases from V and 0 from J, leaving 11 bases between them. DNA for the CDR3: TGTGCCAGCAGTTATCGGGGGAACGCGAACACCGGGGAGCTGTTTTTT. Protein sequence: CASSYRGNANTGELFF.

The chain has TRBV6-5 and TRBJ2-7; 11 nucleotides align to TRBD1. The V segment lost 6 bases and the J segment 5 bases; nucleotides outside the gene matches: 3. The CDR3 has 13 amino acids. Germline values: CDR1 MNHEY, CDR2 SVGAGI. CDR3 protein: CASSLGQGDEQYF. For the CDR3, the DNA is TGTGCCAGCAGCCTGGGACAGGGGGACGAGCAGTACTTC.

This chain connects TRBV13 to TRBJ2-2; D perhaps matches TRBD2 (5 bases). Germline loops: CDR1 PRHDT, CDR2 FYEKMQ (reference sequence). This CDR3 region has 12 residues. V lost 8 bases to trimming and J lost 5 bases, with 9 bases between them. CDR3 nucleotide sequence: TGTGCCAGCCGATGGGAGACCGGGGAGCTGTTTTTT. It translates to CASRWETGELFF.

The rearrangement joins TRBV6-1 to TRBJ2-5; D is uncertain. V dropped 3 bases and J dropped 2 bases, with 10 bases sitting between them. The germline CDR1 and CDR2 sequences are MNHNS and SASEGT. The CDR3 extends over 14 amino acids. In DNA form, the CDR3 reads TGTGCCAGCAGTGAGGGCACTTTTCAAGAGACCCAGTACTTC. It codes for CASSEGTFQETQYF.

For the CDR3, the DNA is TGTGCCAGCAGCCAAGATCAGGCAGGGTACTATGGCTACACCTTC. Protein product: CASSQDQAGYYGYTF. This chain uses TRBV3-1 (or the pseudogene TRBV3-2) with TRBJ1-2; D perhaps matches TRBD1 (5 bases). Deletions cut 0 bases from V and 3 bases from J, with 11 bases between. CDR1 is LGHDT, CDR2 YNNKEL, per germline (reference sequence). This CDR3 is built from 15 residues.

V usage is TRBV5-5 and J usage is TRBJ2-7; perhaps TRBD2 as D (5 bases). Germline V gives CDR1 SGHKS, CDR2 YYEKEE (reference sequence). The V end was cut by 0 bases, the J end by 2 bases, with 6 bases between. This CDR3 region has 13 residues. CDR3 sequence (DNA): TGTGCCAGCAGCTTGGTAGCGACCTACGAGCAGTACTTC. This translates into CASSLVATYEQYF.

The chain links TRBV27 to TRBJ2-2; 7 bases fit TRBD1. Unmatched junction bases numbered 13, after V lost 5 bases and J lost 4 bases. Germline assignment: CDR1 MNHEY and CDR2 SMNVEV (reference sequence). The CDR3 contains 17 residues. The CDR3 region is CASSGTGARVGTGELFF. DNA for the CDR3: TGTGCCAGCAGTGGAACAGGGGCTAGGGTTGGCACCGGGGAGCTGTTTTTT.

CDR3 in amino acids: CASSFKTRGLGLLGNTIYF. CDR3 in DNA: TGTGCCAGCAGCTTTAAAACCAGGGGTCTGGGGTTACTCGGAAACACCATATATTTT. V is TRBV7-9 and J is TRBJ1-3; perhaps TRBD1 as D (6 bases). The CDR3 runs 19 residues. Trimming cost V 3 bases and J 4 bases, with 25 bases left between them. Germline-derived CDR1 and CDR2 are SEHNR and FQNEAQ (reference sequence).

The rearrangement joins TRBV7-9 to TRBJ2-3; D perhaps matches TRBD1 (5 bases). The CDR3 is 13 residues long. CDR1 is SEHNR, CDR2 FQNEAQ, per germline (reference sequence). V shed 5 bases and J shed 4 bases, with 10 bases lying between them. CDR3 DNA: TGTGCCAGCAGCCCCGGACAACCAGATACGCAGTATTTT. This sequence encodes CASSPGQPDTQYF.

The chain links TRBV3-1 (or the pseudogene TRBV3-2) to TRBJ2-7; 12 nucleotides line up with TRBD2. Unmatched junction bases numbered 1, after V lost 6 bases and J lost 1 base. The CDR3 spans 14 residues. CDR1 and CDR2 from the germline V gene are LGHDT and YNNKEL (reference sequence). The CDR3 spells CASRTSGSSYEQYF. The CDR3 DNA follows: TGTGCCAGCAGGACTAGCGGGAGTTCCTACGAGCAGTACTTC.

This chain links TRBV7-5 with TRBJ2-7; the tabulated D call, TRBD2, remains unverified against the DNA. TRBV7-5 is listed as a pseudogene. This CDR3 is built from 17 residues. CDR3 protein: CARSLAPRTSGSYEQYF. CDR3 DNA: TGTGCCAGAAGCTTAGCACCCAGGACTAGCGGATCCTACGAGCAGTACTTC.

Written as DNA, the CDR3 is TGTGCCACTGCGGGAGGGCTAAGCACAGATACGCAGTATTTT. Translated, it gives CATAGGLSTDTQYF. The chain is built from TRBV15 and TRBJ2-3, with 9 bases identical to TRBD2. This CDR3 spans 14 amino acids. CDR1 LNHNV and CDR2 YYDKDF come from the germline V gene (reference sequence). V lost 9 bases, J lost 0 bases, and 4 bases stayed unmatched.

This rearrangement joins TRBV5-4 to TRBJ2-6; a weak D match, TRBD2 (5 bases). The germline CDR1 and CDR2 sequences are SGHNT and YYREEE (reference sequence). Trimming took 1 base from V and 0 from J, leaving 8 bases between them. There are 16 residues in the CDR3. The chain's CDR3 is CASSLRGSSGANVLTF. CDR3 coding DNA: TGTGCCAGCAGCTTGCGGGGTAGCTCTGGGGCCAACGTCCTGACTTTC.

V usage is TRBV28 and J usage is TRBJ1-5; TRBD1 matches at 9 bases. Germline trimming cut 5 bases from V and 6 bases from J; bases unmatched to any gene: 17. Germline-derived CDR1 and CDR2 are MDHEN and SYDVKM. The CDR3 is 18 amino acids. The CDR3 protein is CASSQRAGGQGFRQPQHF. CDR3 nucleotides: TGTGCCAGCAGTCAACGGGCCGGTGGACAGGGGTTTCGTCAGCCCCAGCATTTT.

This chain uses TRBV11-1 with TRBJ2-1; 7 nucleotides line up with TRBD1. CDR1 is SGHAT, CDR2 FQDESV, per germline (reference sequence). The CDR3 is 15 residues long. J lost 3 bases, V lost 5 bases, and 7 bases had no gene match. CDR3 bases: TGTGCCAGCAGCCCGTCGGGACAGAACTACAATGAGCAGTTCTTC. Translated: CASSPSGQNYNEQFF.